Shown below are 5 T cell receptor beta chains from a single sample sequenced in a study of shared clonotypes between healthy human individuals. Using immunoSEQ multiplex PCR, the repertoire was profiled, and TCRdb retains in-frame clones only, with some absent. The sample has 950,000 to 1,100,000 clones, around 75% seen once. The sequenced sample consisted of memory CD4+ T cells sorted from blood. Subset indicated: CD45RA-negative fraction. These receptor sequences come from a man aged 18 to 35 in good health.

The chain links TRBV5-4 to TRBJ2-5, with a weak D call TRBD1 (6 bases). The CDR3 totals 15 residues. Trimming left V 4 bases short and J 5 bases short, with 18 bases between. Germline values: CDR1 SGHNT, CDR2 YYREEE (reference sequence). This chain's CDR3 is CASSRTGIEGETQYF. In DNA, the CDR3 is TGTGCCAGCAGCCGCACAGGGATCGAGGGGGAGACCCAGTACTTC.

This clone has a single count. The chain recombines TRBV6-6 with TRBJ2-7, with 9 bases matching TRBD1. With V trimmed by 6 bases and J by 6 bases, 9 bases remained unmatched. This CDR3 spans 14 amino acids. Germline V CDR1 and CDR2: MNHNY, SVGAGI (reference sequence). The CDR3 region is CASRFRTGDFEQYF. The CDR3 coding sequence is TGTGCCAGCAGATTCCGGACAGGGGATTTCGAGCAGTACTTC.

This clone showed up just a few times. The chain recombines TRBV5-8 with TRBJ1-2; 10 positions match TRBD1. The V gene's germline CDR1 is SGHTS and CDR2 YDEGEE. The CDR3 is made up of 16 amino acids. V gave up 4 bases and J gave up 3 bases; unmatched junction bases: 9. CDR3 nucleotide sequence: TGTGCCAGCAGCCTCTACAGGACAGGGGGATACTATGGCTACACCTTC. Its protein is CASSLYRTGGYYGYTF.

This chain uses TRBV5-1 with TRBJ1-1; 9 nucleotides match TRBD1. Germline V gene data show CDR1 as SGHRS and CDR2 as YFSETQ. J gave up 1 base and V 8 bases, and 6 bases lay outside the gene matches. The CDR3 runs to 14 residues. CDR3 loop: CASLQGAGNTEAFF. The CDR3 region has the DNA TGCGCCAGTTTACAGGGGGCCGGGAACACTGAAGCTTTCTTT.

V is TRBV28 and J is TRBJ1-2; D ambiguous. V was cut by 7 bases and J by 8 bases, with 14 bases left in between. Germline V gene data show CDR1 as MDHEN and CDR2 as SYDVKM. CDR3 length: 12 residues. The CDR3 DNA reads TGTGCCAGCACCTCCTCCTGGAGAGGCTACACCTTC. This encodes CASTSSWRGYTF.